This T cell receptor (beta chain) emerged from a study of long-term antiretroviral therapy in people with HIV. An immunoSEQ assay, version v3.0, was performed at survey level. Libraries were prepared by immunoSEQ multiplex PCR; TCRdb keeps only in-frame clonotypes and omits some of them. The sample gives over 30,000 clones, 65% to 80% of which show up once; 3.4% is in the top ten. The CDR3 totals 13 residues. CDR1 SGHNT and CDR2 YYREEE come from the germline V gene (reference sequence). The V end lost 4 bases, the J end lost 4 bases, and 11 bases lay between the germline ends. This chain uses TRBV5-4 with TRBJ1-1, with a possible D match to TRBD1 (6 bases). This TCR derives from a man aged 50 to 59 with HIV. This sample comprised unsorted PBMCs, obtained 3 years after starting antiretroviral therapy. The CDR3 loop is CASSPTGPTEAFF. CDR3 coding DNA: TGTGCCAGCAGCCCTACAGGGCCCACTGAAGCTTTCTTT.